This T cell receptor (beta chain) was observed in a study of OX40 agonist ivuxolimab in advanced cancers. In the study overall: The dose of intravenous ivuxolimab that patients received every 2 weeks ranged from 0.01 to 10 mg/kg. Cohort: roughly 80% men, mean age 60, aged about 23 to 79.

It was autoimmune disease history or systemic immunosuppression that excluded patients. Sampling of blood occurred at baseline, cycle 4 day 1, and cycle 7 day 1. TCRdb's table, derived via immunoSEQ multiplex PCR, lists solely in-frame clones and lacks some. The data show tens of thousands of clones, about 89% seen once. This CDR3 contains 18 residues. Germline CDR1 reads SGDLS; CDR2 reads YYNGEE. With V trimmed by 0 bases and J by 6 bases, 8 bases remained unmatched. The rearrangement joins TRBV9 to TRBJ2-1; 14 positions match TRBD2. This TCR came from an adult with an advanced solid tumor such as melanoma, head and neck, liver or kidney cancer. This specimen consisted of CD4+ or CD8+ T cells sorted from blood, obtained in a trial of the OX40 agonist ivuxolimab. As DNA, the CDR3 is TGTGCCAGCAGCGTAGGTTCGACTAGCGGGAGGGCTAGCAATGAGCAGTTCTTC. It specifies CASSVGSTSGRASNEQFF.